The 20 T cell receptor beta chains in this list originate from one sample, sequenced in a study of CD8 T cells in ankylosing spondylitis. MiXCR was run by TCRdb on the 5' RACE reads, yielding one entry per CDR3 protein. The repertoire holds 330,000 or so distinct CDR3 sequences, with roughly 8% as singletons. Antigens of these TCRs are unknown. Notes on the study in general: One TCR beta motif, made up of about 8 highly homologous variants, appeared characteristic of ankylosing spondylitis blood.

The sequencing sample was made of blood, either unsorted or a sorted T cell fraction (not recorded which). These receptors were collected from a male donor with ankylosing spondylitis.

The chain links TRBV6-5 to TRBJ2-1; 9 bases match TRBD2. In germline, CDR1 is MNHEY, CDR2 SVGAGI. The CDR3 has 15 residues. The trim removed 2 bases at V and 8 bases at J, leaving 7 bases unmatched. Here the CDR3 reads CASSYLWTSVDEQFF. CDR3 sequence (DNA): TGTGCCAGCAGTTACCTATGGACTAGCGTGGATGAGCAGTTCTTC.

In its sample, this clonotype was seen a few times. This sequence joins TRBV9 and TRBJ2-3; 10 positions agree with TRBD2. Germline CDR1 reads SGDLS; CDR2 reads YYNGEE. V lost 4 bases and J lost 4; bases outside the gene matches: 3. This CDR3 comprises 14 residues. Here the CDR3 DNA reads TGTGCCAGCAGCACTCTAGCGGGAGCAGATACGCAGTATTTT. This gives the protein CASSTLAGADTQYF.

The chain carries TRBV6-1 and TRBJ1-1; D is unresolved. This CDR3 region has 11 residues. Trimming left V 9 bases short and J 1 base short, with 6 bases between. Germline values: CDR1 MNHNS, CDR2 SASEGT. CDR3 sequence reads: CARATNTEAFF. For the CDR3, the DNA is TGTGCCAGGGCAACGAACACTGAAGCTTTCTTT.

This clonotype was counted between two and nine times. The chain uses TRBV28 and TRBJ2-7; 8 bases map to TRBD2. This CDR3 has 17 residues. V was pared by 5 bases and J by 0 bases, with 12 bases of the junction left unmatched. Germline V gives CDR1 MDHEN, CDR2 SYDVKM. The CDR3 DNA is TGTGCCAGCAGTCCGCCTCCAGGCGGGAGGCCCTCCTACGAGCAGTACTTC. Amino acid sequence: CASSPPPGGRPSYEQYF.

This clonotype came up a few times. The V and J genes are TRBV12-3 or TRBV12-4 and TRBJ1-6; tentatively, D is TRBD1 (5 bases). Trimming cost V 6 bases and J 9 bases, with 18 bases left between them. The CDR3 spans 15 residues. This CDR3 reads CASSVRGFGVSPLHF. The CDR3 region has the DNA TGTGCCAGCAGCGTGAGGGGATTTGGGGTTTCACCCCTCCACTTT.

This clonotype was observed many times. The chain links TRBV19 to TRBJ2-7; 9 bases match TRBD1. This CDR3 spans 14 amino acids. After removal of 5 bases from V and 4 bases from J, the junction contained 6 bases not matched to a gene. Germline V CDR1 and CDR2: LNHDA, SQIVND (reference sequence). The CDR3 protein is CASSGRDREYEQYF. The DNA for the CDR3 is TGTGCCAGTAGTGGCCGGGACAGGGAGTACGAGCAGTACTTC. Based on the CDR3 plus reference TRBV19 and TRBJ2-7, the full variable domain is DGGITQSPKYLFRKEGQNVTLSCEQNLNHDAMYWYRQDPGQGLRLIYYSQIVNDFQKGDIAEGYSVSREKKESFPLTVTSAQKNPTAFYLCASSGRDREYEQYFGPGTRLTVT.

The CDR3 reads CASSLDGSGAPETQYF. For the CDR3, the DNA is TGTGCCAGCAGCTTGGACGGTTCGGGAGCCCCAGAGACCCAGTACTTC. The V call is TRBV5-5, the J call TRBJ2-5; D is possibly TRBD2 (6 bases). This CDR3 is 16 amino acids long. Germline V gene lookup returns CDR1 SGHKS and CDR2 YYEKEE (reference sequence). The V end lost 0 bases, the J end lost 4 bases, and 16 bases lay between the germline ends.

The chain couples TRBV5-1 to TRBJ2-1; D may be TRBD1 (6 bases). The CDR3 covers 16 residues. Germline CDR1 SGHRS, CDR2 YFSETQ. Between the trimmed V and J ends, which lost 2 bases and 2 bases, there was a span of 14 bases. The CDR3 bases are TGCGCCAGCAGCTTAACAGGGAACCCCACCTACAATGAGCAGTTCTTC. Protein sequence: CASSLTGNPTYNEQFF. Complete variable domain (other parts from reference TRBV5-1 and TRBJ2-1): KAGVTQTPRYLIKTRGQQVTLSCSPISGHRSVSWYQQTPGQGLQFLFEYFSETQRNKGNFPGRFSGRQFSNSRSEMNVSTLELGDSALYLCASSLTGNPTYNEQFFGPGTRLTVL.

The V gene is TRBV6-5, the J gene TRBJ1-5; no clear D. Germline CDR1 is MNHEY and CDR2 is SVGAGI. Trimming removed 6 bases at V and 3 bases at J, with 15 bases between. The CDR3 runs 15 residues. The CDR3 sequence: CASRYTSGFNQPQHF. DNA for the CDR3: TGTGCCAGCAGGTACACCTCAGGCTTCAATCAGCCCCAGCATTTT.

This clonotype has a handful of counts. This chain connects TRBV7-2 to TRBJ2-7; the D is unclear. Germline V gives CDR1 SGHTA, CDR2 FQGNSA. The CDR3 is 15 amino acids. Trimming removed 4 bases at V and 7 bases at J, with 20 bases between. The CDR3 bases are TGTGCCAGCAGCTCCACCGGGTTACTCCTCGGTGAGCAGTACTTC. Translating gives CASSSTGLLLGEQYF.

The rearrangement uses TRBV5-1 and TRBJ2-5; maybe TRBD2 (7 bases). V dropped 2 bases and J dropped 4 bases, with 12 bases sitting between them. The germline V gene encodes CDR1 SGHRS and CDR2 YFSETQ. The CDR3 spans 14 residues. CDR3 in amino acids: CASSFQGGGETQYF. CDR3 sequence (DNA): TGCGCCAGCAGCTTCCAAGGGGGGGGAGAGACCCAGTACTTC.

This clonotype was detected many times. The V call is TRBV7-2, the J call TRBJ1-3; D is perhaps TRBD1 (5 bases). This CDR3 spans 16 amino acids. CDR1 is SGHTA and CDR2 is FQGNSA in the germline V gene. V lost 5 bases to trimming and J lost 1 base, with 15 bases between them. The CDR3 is CASSKGPGESGNTIYF. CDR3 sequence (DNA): TGTGCCAGCAGCAAGGGACCGGGGGAATCTGGAAACACCATATATTTT.

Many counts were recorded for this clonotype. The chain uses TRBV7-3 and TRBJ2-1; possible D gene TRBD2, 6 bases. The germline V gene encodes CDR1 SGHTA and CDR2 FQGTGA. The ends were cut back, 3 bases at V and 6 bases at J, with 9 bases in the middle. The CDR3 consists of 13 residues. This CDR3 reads CASSFAEGNEQFF. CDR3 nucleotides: TGTGCCAGCAGCTTTGCGGAGGGCAATGAGCAGTTCTTC. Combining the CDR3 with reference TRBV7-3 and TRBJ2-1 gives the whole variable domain GAGVSQTPSNKVTEKGKYVELRCDPISGHTALYWYRQSLGQGPEFLIYFQGTGAADDSGLPNDRFFAVRPEGSVSTLKIQRTERGDSAVYLCASSFAEGNEQFFGPGTRLTVL.

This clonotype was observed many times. Here the CDR3 DNA reads TGTGCCACCAGCAGAGTAGGTGTGGTGAGGGAGCAGTACTTC. Its protein is CATSRVGVVREQYF. The genes are TRBV15 and TRBJ2-7, with no clear D. The CDR3 has 14 amino acids. Germline V gives CDR1 LNHNV, CDR2 YYDKDF (reference sequence). Deletions cut 1 base from V and 7 bases from J, with 14 bases between.

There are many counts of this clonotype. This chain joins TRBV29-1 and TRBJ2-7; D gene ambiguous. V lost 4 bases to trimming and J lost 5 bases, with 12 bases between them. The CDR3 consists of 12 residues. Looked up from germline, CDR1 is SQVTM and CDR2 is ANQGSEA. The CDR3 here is CSVVGNRDEQYF. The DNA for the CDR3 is TGCAGCGTTGTCGGTAATCGAGACGAGCAGTACTTC.

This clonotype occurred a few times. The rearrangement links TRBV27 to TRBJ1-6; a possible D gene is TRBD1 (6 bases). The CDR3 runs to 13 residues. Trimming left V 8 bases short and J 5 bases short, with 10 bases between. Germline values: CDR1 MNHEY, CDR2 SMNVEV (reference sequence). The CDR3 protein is CASRDTNNSPLHF. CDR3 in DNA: TGTGCCAGCCGGGACACAAATAATTCACCCCTCCACTTT.

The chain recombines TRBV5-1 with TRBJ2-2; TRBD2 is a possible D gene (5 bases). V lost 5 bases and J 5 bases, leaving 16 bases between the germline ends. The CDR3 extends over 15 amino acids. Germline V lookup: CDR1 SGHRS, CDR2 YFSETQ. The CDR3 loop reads CASSGSGIRTGELFF. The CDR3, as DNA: TGCGCCAGCAGTGGGTCGGGGATCAGGACCGGGGAGCTGTTTTTT.

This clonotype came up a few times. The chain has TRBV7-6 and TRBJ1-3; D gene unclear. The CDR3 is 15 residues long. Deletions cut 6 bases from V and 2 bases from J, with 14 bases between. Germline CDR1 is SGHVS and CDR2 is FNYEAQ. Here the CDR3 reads CASSKVEEAGNTIYF. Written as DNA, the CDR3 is TGTGCCAGCAGTAAAGTTGAGGAGGCTGGAAACACCATATATTTT.

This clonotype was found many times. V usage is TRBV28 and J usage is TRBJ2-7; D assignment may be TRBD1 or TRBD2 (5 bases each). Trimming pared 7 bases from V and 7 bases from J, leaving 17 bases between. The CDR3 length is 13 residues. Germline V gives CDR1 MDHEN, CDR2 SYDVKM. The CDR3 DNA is TGTGCCAGCACTGGGGACGGGGCCGGGGAGCAGTACTTC. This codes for CASTGDGAGEQYF.

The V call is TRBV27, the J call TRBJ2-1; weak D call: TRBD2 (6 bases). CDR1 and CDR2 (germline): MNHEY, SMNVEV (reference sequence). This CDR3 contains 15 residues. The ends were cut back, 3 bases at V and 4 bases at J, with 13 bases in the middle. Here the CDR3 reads CASSFGGGMYNEQFF. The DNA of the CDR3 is TGTGCCAGCAGTTTCGGCGGCGGGATGTACAATGAGCAGTTCTTC.